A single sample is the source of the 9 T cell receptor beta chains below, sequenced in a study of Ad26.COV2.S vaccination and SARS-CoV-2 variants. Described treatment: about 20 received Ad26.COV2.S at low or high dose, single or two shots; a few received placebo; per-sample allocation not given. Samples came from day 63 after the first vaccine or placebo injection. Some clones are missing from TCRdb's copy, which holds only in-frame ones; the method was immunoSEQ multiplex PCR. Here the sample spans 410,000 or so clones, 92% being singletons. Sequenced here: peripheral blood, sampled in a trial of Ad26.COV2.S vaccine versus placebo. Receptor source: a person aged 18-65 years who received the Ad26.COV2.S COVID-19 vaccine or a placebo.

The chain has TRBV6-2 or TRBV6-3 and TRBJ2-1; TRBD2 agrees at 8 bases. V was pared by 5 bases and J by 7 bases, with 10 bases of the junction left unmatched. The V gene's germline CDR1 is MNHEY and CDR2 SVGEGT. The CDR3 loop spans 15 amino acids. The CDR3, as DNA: TGTGCCAGCAGTGGACTAGCTGGTCCTTTGAATGAGCAGTTCTTC. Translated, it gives CASSGLAGPLNEQFF.

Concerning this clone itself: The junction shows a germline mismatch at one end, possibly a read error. CDR3: CASSQAPRDTEAFF. The CDR3 bases are TGCGCCAGCAGCCAAGCCCCGAGAGACACTGAGGCTTTCTTT. The chain employs TRBV4-3 and TRBJ1-1; D is uncertain. Germline values: CDR1 LGHNA, CDR2 YSLEER. CDR3 length: 14 amino acids.

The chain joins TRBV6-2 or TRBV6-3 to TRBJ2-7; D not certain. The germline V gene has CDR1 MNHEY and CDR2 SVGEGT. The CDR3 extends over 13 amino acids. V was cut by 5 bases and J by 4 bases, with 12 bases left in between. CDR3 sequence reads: CASSQSERYEQYF. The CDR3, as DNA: TGTGCCAGCAGTCAATCAGAAAGGTACGAGCAGTACTTC.

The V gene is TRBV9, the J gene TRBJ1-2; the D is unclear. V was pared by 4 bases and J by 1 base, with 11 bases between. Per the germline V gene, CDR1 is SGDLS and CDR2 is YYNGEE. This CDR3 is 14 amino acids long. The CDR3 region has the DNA TGTGCCAGCAGCCCGACGGGAGATAACTATGGCTACACCTTC. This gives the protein CASSPTGDNYGYTF.

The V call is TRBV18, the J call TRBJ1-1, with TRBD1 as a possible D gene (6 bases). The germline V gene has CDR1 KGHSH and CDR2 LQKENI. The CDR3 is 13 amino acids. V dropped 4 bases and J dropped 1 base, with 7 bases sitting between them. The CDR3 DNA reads TGTGCCAGCTCACAAGGGGGGAACACTGAAGCTTTCTTT. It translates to CASSQGGNTEAFF.

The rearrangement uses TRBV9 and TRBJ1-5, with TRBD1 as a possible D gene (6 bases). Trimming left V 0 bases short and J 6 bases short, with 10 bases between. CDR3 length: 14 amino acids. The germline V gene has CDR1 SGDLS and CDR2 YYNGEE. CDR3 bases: TGTGCCAGCAGCGTAGGTGGAGGGGGTCAGCCCCAGCATTTT. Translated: CASSVGGGGQPQHF.

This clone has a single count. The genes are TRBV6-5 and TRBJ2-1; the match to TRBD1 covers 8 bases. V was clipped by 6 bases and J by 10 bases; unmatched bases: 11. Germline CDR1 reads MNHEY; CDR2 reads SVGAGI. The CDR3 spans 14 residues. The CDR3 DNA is TGTGCCAGCAGACCCCCGGGACAGGCAGGGGAGCAGTTCTTC. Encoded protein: CASRPPGQAGEQFF.

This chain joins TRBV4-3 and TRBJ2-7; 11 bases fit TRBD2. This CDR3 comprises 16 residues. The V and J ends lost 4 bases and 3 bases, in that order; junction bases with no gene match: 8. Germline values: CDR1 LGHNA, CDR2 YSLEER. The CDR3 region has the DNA TGCGCCAGCAGCCGACTAGCGGGGAAGGGAGTCTACGAGCAGTACTTC. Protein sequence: CASSRLAGKGVYEQYF.

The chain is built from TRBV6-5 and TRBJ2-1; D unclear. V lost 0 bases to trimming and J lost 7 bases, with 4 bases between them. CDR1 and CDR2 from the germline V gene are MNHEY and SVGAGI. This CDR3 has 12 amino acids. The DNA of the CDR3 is TGTGCCAGCAGTTACTCTGGTAATGAGCAGTTCTTC. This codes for CASSYSGNEQFF.